Below, 3 T cell receptor beta chains from the same sample are listed, as sequenced in a study of early T cells in non-severe SARS-CoV-2 infection. TCRdb processed the 5' RACE reads anew with MiXCR; each CDR3 protein has one entry. The table shows approximately 56,000 distinct CDR3 sequences, with about 10% occurring only once. Sequenced sample: whole blood. The receptors were gathered from an adult who was a healthcare worker with PCR-confirmed SARS-CoV-2 infection or an uninfected control (not recorded which).

CDR3 sequence (DNA): TGTGCCACCAGTTCGAGGGCAGGGGGCACAGATACGCAGTATTTT. It translates to CATSSRAGGTDTQYF. The chain couples TRBV15 to TRBJ2-3; D is possibly TRBD1 (6 bases). Germline loops: CDR1 LNHNV, CDR2 YYDKDF (reference sequence). Trimming stripped 6 bases from V and 1 base from J, with 14 bases between. CDR3 size: 15 residues.

This clonotype was counted ten times or more. The V call is TRBV29-1, the J call TRBJ2-7, with D perhaps given as TRBD1 or TRBD2 (6 bases each). Trimming left V 0 bases short and J 6 bases short, with 9 bases between. CDR1 is SQVTM and CDR2 is ANQGSEA in the germline V gene. CDR3 length: 12 residues. CDR3 loop: CSVEDPGAEQYF. CDR3 nucleotides: TGCAGCGTTGAAGATCCGGGGGCCGAGCAGTACTTC.

This clonotype was detected ten times or more. The V gene is TRBV6-5, the J gene TRBJ1-1; 9 bases map to TRBD1. J gave up 6 bases and V 2 bases, and 7 bases lay outside the gene matches. The CDR3 sequence is 15 residues long. CDR1 MNHEY and CDR2 SVGAGI come from the germline V gene. In nucleotides, the CDR3 is TGTGCCAGCAGTTACGAGACAGGGGGTTATCCTGAAGCTTTCTTT. Translation: CASSYETGGYPEAFF.